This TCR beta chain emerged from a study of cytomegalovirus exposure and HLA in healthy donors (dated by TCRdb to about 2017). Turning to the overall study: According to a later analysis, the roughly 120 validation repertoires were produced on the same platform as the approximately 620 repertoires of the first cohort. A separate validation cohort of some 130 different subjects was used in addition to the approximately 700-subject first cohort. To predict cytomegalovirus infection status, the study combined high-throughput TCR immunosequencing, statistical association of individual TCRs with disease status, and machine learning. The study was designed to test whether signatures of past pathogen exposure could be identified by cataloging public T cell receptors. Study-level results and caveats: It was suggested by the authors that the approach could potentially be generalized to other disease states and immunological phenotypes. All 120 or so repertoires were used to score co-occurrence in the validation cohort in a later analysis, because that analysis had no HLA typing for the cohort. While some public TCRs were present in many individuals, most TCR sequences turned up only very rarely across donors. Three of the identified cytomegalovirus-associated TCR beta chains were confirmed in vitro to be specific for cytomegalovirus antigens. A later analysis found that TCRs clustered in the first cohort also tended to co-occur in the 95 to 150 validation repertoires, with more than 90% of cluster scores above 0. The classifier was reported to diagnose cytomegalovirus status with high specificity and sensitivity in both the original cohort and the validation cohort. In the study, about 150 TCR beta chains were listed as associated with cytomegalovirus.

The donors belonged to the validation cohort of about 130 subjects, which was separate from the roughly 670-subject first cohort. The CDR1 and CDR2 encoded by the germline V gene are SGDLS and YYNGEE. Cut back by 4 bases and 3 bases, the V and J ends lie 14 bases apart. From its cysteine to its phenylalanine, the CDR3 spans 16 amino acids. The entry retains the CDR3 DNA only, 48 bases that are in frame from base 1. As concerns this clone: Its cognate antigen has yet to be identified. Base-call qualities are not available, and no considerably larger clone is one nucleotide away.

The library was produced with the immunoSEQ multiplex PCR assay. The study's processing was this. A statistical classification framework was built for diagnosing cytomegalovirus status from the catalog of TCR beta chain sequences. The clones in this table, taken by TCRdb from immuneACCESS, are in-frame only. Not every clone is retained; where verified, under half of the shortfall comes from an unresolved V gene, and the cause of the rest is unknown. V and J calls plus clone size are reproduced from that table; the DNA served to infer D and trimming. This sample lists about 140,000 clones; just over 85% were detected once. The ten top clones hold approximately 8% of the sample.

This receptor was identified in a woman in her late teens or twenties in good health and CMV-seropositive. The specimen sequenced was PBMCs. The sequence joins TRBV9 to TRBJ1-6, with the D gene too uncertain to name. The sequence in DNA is TGTGCCAGCAGCCCTACTTTGGCAGGCTATAATTCACCCCTCCACTTT. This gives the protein CASSPTLAGYNSPLHF.